This T cell receptor beta chain stems from a study of T cell repertoires in cytomegalovirus infection. Study information: A matching HLA type, together with CMV infection, was signaled by public TCR beta signatures.

This clonotype appeared a few times. As yet, its antigen is unknown. The CDR3 is made up of 14 amino acids. From germline, CDR1 is DFQATT and CDR2 SNEGSKA (reference sequence). With V trimmed by 3 bases and J by 0 bases, 3 bases remained unmatched. Study results and caveats: Ex vivo responses were dominated by HLA-C-restricted CMV-specific TCR beta clonotypes.

Each CDR3 protein gets one entry after TCRdb re-called the reads with MiXCR. The sample shows under 150,000 distinct CDR3 sequences, 8% to 9% of them seen only once. The sequence came from a human donor in good health (CMV status not recorded). Some clones in this sample may be carry-over from other donors' samples. The sequenced material came from PBMCs. This chain links TRBV20-1 with TRBJ2-5; 8 bases are shared with TRBD2. The CDR3, as DNA: TGCAGTGCTAGTACGGGGGGGTACCAAGAGACCCAGTACTTC. It is translated as CSASTGGYQETQYF.